The present entry profiles one T cell receptor (beta chain) with its context. What this receptor recognizes is not known. No per-base quality is available; no much larger clone lies one base away. The donors were included in the validation cohort of some 110 subjects, a group kept apart from the approximately 700-subject first cohort. Based on the germline V gene, the CDR1 and CDR2 sequences are LGHNT and FRNRAP. The CDR3 has 14 amino acids, counting the end cysteine and phenylalanine. Solely the CDR3 DNA is kept, with 42 bases framed from the first base. V is shortened by 2 bases, J by 10 bases, and the region joining them spans 17 bases. The library was produced with the immunoSEQ multiplex PCR assay. Regarding the original processing steps: A statistical classification framework was built to diagnose cytomegalovirus status from the catalog of TCR beta chain sequences. TCRdb's version of the immuneACCESS table is confined to in-frame rearrangements and falls short of the full clone set. An unresolved V gene accounts for under half of the shortfall where checked; the remainder is of unknown origin. V and J calls and clone size follow that table, whereas D and trimming were derived from the DNA. The sample table holds tens of thousands of clones, of which 90% to 95% were seen once. The ten largest clonotypes hold roughly 1.4% of the sample.

The data stem from a study of cytomegalovirus exposure and HLA in healthy donors (dated by TCRdb to between 2016 and 2019). Notes on the research overall: A later analysis indicated that the roughly 120 validation repertoires were generated on the platform also employed for the 700 or so repertoires of the first cohort. The study aimed to test whether cataloging public T cell receptors could reveal signatures of past pathogen exposure. In addition to the first cohort of 666 subjects, a separate validation cohort of 100 to 150 different subjects was used. To predict cytomegalovirus infection status, the study brought together high-throughput TCR immunosequencing, statistical association of individual TCRs with disease status, and machine learning. The full study reports these points: The study listed 164 TCR beta chains as associated with cytomegalovirus. The classifier was reported to diagnose cytomegalovirus status with high specificity and sensitivity in both the original cohort and the validation cohort. In vitro tests confirmed that three of the cytomegalovirus-associated TCR beta chains recognize cytomegalovirus antigens. Most TCR sequences were seen in very few donors, while some public TCRs were found in many individuals. The validation cohort had no HLA typing available for a later analysis, so co-occurrence within that cohort was assessed over all 120 or so repertoires. Of the cluster scores, roughly 93% were above 0 in a later analysis, which found that TCRs clustered in the first cohort also tended to co-occur in the roughly 130 validation repertoires. According to the authors, the approach could potentially be generalized to other disease states and immunological phenotypes.

The chain couples TRBV12-5 to TRBJ1-2; the D gene cannot be named for sure. The sequence came from a man aged 18-30 years in good health and CMV-seropositive. Material: PBMCs. In nucleotides, the sequence is TGTGCTAGTGGTTTGTCGGTGGAGTCTCCGATCTACACCTTC. Its amino acids are CASGLSVESPIYTF.